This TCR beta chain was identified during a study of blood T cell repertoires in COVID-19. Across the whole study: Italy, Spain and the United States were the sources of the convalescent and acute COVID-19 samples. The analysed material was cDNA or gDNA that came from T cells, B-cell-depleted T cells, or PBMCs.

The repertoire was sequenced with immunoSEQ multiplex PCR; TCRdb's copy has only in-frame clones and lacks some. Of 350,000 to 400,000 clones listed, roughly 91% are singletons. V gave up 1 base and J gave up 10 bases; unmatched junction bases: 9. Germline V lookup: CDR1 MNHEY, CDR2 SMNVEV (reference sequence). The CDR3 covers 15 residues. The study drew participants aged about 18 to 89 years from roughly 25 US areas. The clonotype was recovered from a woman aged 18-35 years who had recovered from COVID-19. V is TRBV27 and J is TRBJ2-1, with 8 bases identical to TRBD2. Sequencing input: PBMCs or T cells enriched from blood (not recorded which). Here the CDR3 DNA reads TGTGCCAGCAGTTTATTCCGGGGGGGGCCGGTGGAGCAGTTCTTC. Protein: CASSLFRGGPVEQFF.